One sample yielded the 23 T cell receptor beta chains listed below, sequenced in a study of blood T cells in healthy people across ages (dated by TCRdb to between 2015 and 2016). Library preparation employed 5' RACE. The sequencer was an Illumina HiSeq 2500. A second 7 to 11 cycle PCR used a sample-barcoded 5' primer and a J-beta primer mix. Clones were called with MiXCR by TCRdb after fastp trimmed the public reads at Q25, and only in-frame beta chains were retained. Every CDR3 protein is listed once, alongside the most common genes and DNA of its rows. The sample contains 1.5 million to 2 million distinct CDR3 sequences, 28% of them found a single time. In total, the top ten clones hold less than 9.5% of the sample. The specimen was blood. The receptors come from a woman aged 25-40 years in good health.

This clonotype has only a few counts. The chain carries TRBV20-1 and TRBJ2-4; 8 nucleotides line up with TRBD1. Germline V gives CDR1 DFQATT, CDR2 SNEGSKA (reference sequence). With 5 bases clipped from V and 13 bases from J, the junction kept 19 bases outside the gene matches. CDR3 length equals 15 residues. The DNA for the CDR3 is TGCAGTGCTTCCGTCAGGGGGCTGTCCTACAATGAGCAGTACTTC. Protein: CSASVRGLSYNEQYF.

This clonotype has only one observation. The chain links TRBV7-9 to TRBJ1-4; the D is unclear. Between the trimmed V and J ends, which lost 5 bases and 12 bases, there was a span of 10 bases. CDR3 size: 11 residues. Germline V gene sequence: CDR1 SEHNR, CDR2 FQNEAQ (reference sequence). The CDR3 here is CASSPSRELFF. CDR3 DNA sequence: TGTGCCAGCAGCCCGTCCCGGGAACTGTTTTTT.

The gene calls are TRBV5-1 and TRBJ2-5, with 8 nucleotides matching TRBD2. Looked up from germline, CDR1 is SGHRS and CDR2 is YFSETQ. Trimming at V came to 3 bases and at J to 1 base, leaving 5 bases not matched to a gene. There are 15 residues in the CDR3. CDR3 coding DNA: TGCGCCAGCAGCTCTTCAGCGGGGGCCCAAGAGACCCAGTACTTC. Protein product: CASSSSAGAQETQYF.

This clonotype was counted only a few times. A read error may account for a junction end that differs from germline. This rearrangement joins TRBV4-1 to TRBJ1-5, with 8 bases that match TRBD1. Germline CDR1 MGHRA, CDR2 YSYEKL. The CDR3 loop spans 17 amino acids. This CDR3 is CASSQYPGGGDNHPQHF. The CDR3 DNA reads TGCGCCAGCAGCCAATACCCAGGGGGCGGCGATAATCACCCCCAGCATTTT.

A few counts support this clonotype. The V call is TRBV20-1, the J call TRBJ2-7; tentative D call: TRBD2 (6 bases). CDR1 is DFQATT, CDR2 SNEGSKA, per germline (reference sequence). This CDR3 is 13 amino acids long. V was pared by 3 bases and J by 3 bases, with 12 bases between. The CDR3 DNA reads as TGCAGTGCTAGTCGCGGGAACCTCTACGAGCAGTACTTC. Translated: CSASRGNLYEQYF.

The V gene is TRBV7-3, the J gene TRBJ2-3; 8 bases are a match to TRBD2. The CDR3 spans 17 residues. CDR1 SGHTA and CDR2 FQGTGA come from the germline V gene. V shed 5 bases and J 2 bases; nucleotides not matched to a gene: 12. The CDR3 DNA sequence: TGTGCCAGCAGCCCGGTCCGACTAGCGAGCACCACAGATACGCAGTATTTT. Amino acid sequence: CASSPVRLASTTDTQYF. The variable domain in full, completed from reference TRBV7-3 and TRBJ2-3, reads GAGVSQTPSNKVTEKGKYVELRCDPISGHTALYWYRQSLGQGPEFLIYFQGTGAADDSGLPNDRFFAVRPEGSVSTLKIQRTERGDSAVYLCASSPVRLASTTDTQYFGPGTRLTVL.

This clonotype was seen ten or more times. This rearrangement joins TRBV7-9 to TRBJ2-7, with D perhaps matching TRBD1 (5 bases). The V gene's germline CDR1 is SEHNR and CDR2 FQNEAQ (reference sequence). The CDR3 has 12 amino acids. V lost 5 bases, J lost 3 bases, and 8 bases lay in between. DNA of the CDR3: TGTGCCAGCAGCGACAGTTACTACGAGCAGTACTTC. Translating it yields CASSDSYYEQYF.

This sequence joins TRBV12-3 or TRBV12-4 and TRBJ1-5, with D maybe TRBD1 (6 bases). Trimming cost V 6 bases and J 0 bases, with 12 bases left between them. CDR3 size: 15 residues. In DNA, the CDR3 is TGTGCCAGCAGCGTCGGGACACGTAGCAATCAGCCCCAGCATTTT. Translating it yields CASSVGTRSNQPQHF.

For this clonotype: This may be a read error: a much more frequent sequence differs by one nucleotide. The chain links TRBV4-1 to TRBJ2-3; perhaps TRBD1 as D (5 bases). The CDR3 contains 16 residues. The germline V gene has CDR1 MGHRA and CDR2 YSYEKL. The V gene lost 1 base and the J gene lost 2 bases, with 13 bases spanning the gap. This CDR3 reads CASSQGQGMNTDTQYF. The DNA for the CDR3 is TGCGCCAGCAGCCAAGGGCAGGGAATGAACACAGATACGCAGTATTTT.

To note about this clonotype: Germline is not matched at one junction end, which may reflect a read error. CDR3 sequence reads: CASSFTSQPGEKPFF. The CDR3 coding sequence is TGTGCCAGCAGTTTTACTTCACAGCCGGGGGAAAAACCGTTTTTT. J is TRBJ1-4 and V is TRBV12-3 or TRBV12-4, with a tentative D call TRBD1 (5 bases). CDR3 length: 15 amino acids.

On this clonotype itself: The junction differs from germline at one of its ends, possibly a read error. The chain recombines TRBV3-1 with TRBJ2-3; D possibly corresponds to TRBD2 (6 bases). Germline loops: CDR1 LGHDT, CDR2 YNNKEL (reference sequence). This CDR3 comprises 14 residues. CDR3: CASSQLALTATQYF. The CDR3 region has the DNA TGTGCCAGCAGCCAACTAGCGCTCACAGCTACGCAGTATTTT.

The V gene is TRBV4-1, the J gene TRBJ1-3; 7 bases match TRBD1. The CDR3 covers 15 residues. Germline CDR1 MGHRA, CDR2 YSYEKL. V lost 1 base to trimming and J lost 1 base; unmatched junction nucleotides: 1. CDR3 DNA sequence: TGCGCCAGCAGCCAAGGGGACAGTTCTGGAAACACCATATATTTT. Translation gives CASSQGDSSGNTIYF.

This clonotype appeared a few times. This rearrangement joins TRBV2 to TRBJ1-5; possibly TRBD1 for D (6 bases). Trimming removed 7 bases from V and 1 base from J, with 8 bases in between. The CDR3 sequence is 13 residues long. The germline gives CDR1 SNHLY, CDR2 FYNNEI. CDR3 protein: CASKGGSNQPQHF. CDR3 nucleotide sequence: TGTGCCAGCAAGGGGGGAAGCAATCAGCCCCAGCATTTT. Filled out from reference TRBV2 and TRBJ1-5, the complete variable domain reads EPEVTQTPSHQVTQMGQEVILRCVPISNHLYFYWYRQILGQKVEFLVSFYNNEISEKSEIFDDQFSVERPDGSNFTLKIRSTKLEDSAMYFCASKGGSNQPQHFGDGTRLSIL.

The chain couples TRBV10-3 to TRBJ2-2; D is undetermined. Deletions cut 7 bases from V and 0 bases from J, with 9 bases between. The CDR3 sequence is 14 residues long. Germline CDR1 ENHRY, CDR2 SYGVKD. CDR3 nucleotides: TGTGCCATCACCGGACCCGCGAACACCGGGGAGCTGTTTTTT. Translated: CAITGPANTGELFF.

The chain carries TRBV11-2 and TRBJ1-2; D remains unclear. The CDR3 extends over 13 amino acids. Looked up from germline, CDR1 is SGHAT and CDR2 is FQNNGV. V was pared by 8 bases and J by 7 bases, with 17 bases between. This chain's CDR3 is CASGPDMGSGYTF. CDR3 coding DNA: TGTGCCAGCGGCCCCGATATGGGCTCTGGCTACACCTTC.

In this sample, this clonotype turned up many times. This chain links TRBV30 with TRBJ2-1, with TRBD2 matching 7 bases. Germline CDR1 and CDR2: GTSNPN and SVGIG (reference sequence). The CDR3 is 13 residues long. The V and J ends lost 0 bases and 10 bases, in that order; junction bases with no gene match: 6. CDR3 residues: CAWSVRGEGEQFF. CDR3 sequence (DNA): TGTGCCTGGAGTGTACGTGGGGAGGGAGAGCAGTTCTTC.

This clonotype has only a few counts. The V gene is TRBV7-2, the J gene TRBJ2-3, with D perhaps matching TRBD2 (6 bases). Trimming stripped 1 base from V and 0 bases from J, with 17 bases between. The CDR3 is 18 residues long. CDR1 and CDR2 (germline): SGHTA, FQGNSA. The CDR3 reads CASSLVGSGTLSTDTQYF. DNA for the CDR3: TGTGCCAGCAGCTTAGTTGGTAGCGGTACTCTTAGCACAGATACGCAGTATTTT. Combining the CDR3 with reference TRBV7-2 and TRBJ2-3 gives the whole variable domain GAGVSQSPSNKVTEKGKDVELRCDPISGHTALYWYRQSLGQGLEFLIYFQGNSAPDKSGLPSDRFSAERTGGSVSTLTIQRTQQEDSAVYLCASSLVGSGTLSTDTQYFGPGTRLTVL.

This clonotype was counted once. The V and J genes are TRBV2 and TRBJ2-1; 7 bases are a match to TRBD2. The germline CDR1 and CDR2 sequences are SNHLY and FYNNEI. Germline trimming cut 6 bases from V and 4 bases from J; bases unmatched to any gene: 12. The CDR3 has 16 residues. CDR3 sequence reads: CASRYRLAVPYNEQFF. The CDR3, as DNA: TGTGCCAGCAGGTACCGACTAGCAGTTCCTTACAATGAGCAGTTCTTC.

The table lists this clonotype with many counts. The gene calls are TRBV29-1 and TRBJ2-7, with TRBD1 as a possible D gene (5 bases). Germline assignment: CDR1 SQVTM and CDR2 ANQGSEA. V was pared by 4 bases and J by 1 base, with 8 bases between. The CDR3 consists of 12 residues. The CDR3 protein is CSVARGSYEQYF. CDR3 nucleotide sequence: TGCAGCGTTGCAAGGGGTTCCTACGAGCAGTACTTC.

The chain carries TRBV10-3 and TRBJ2-1; D not resolved. The germline CDR1 and CDR2 sequences are ENHRY and SYGVKD. The length of the CDR3 is 11 residues. Trimming removed 5 bases from V and 6 bases from J, with 5 bases in between. The CDR3, as DNA: TGTGCCATCAGTAGAGTCAATGAGCAGTTCTTC. Translated: CAISRVNEQFF.

The CDR3 sequence is CASSQGTSGGAGYNEQFF. The CDR3 DNA reads as TGTGCCAGCAGCCAAGGGACTAGCGGGGGGGCGGGGTACAATGAGCAGTTCTTC. The genes are TRBV4-2 and TRBJ2-1; 15 bases align to TRBD2. Germline trimming cut 1 base from V and 4 bases from J; bases unmatched to any gene: 5. This CDR3 spans 18 amino acids. Germline values: CDR1 LGHNA, CDR2 YNFKEQ.

The gene calls are TRBV27 and TRBJ2-6; the D call may be TRBD1 or TRBD2 (5 bases each). The V and J ends lost 6 bases and 0 bases respectively, with 12 bases between them. Per the germline V gene, CDR1 is MNHEY and CDR2 is SMNVEV (reference sequence). The CDR3 runs to 16 residues. This CDR3 reads CASRTGTHSGANVLTF. CDR3 in DNA: TGTGCCAGCAGAACCGGGACCCACTCTGGGGCCAACGTCCTGACTTTC.

A few counts support this clonotype. CDR3 sequence (DNA): TGCGCCAGCAGCTTGGCCCCGGGGGGGCCGGGTGAGCAGTTCTTC. It yields the protein CASSLAPGGPGEQFF. This chain links TRBV5-1 with TRBJ2-1; TRBD2 aligns across 8 bases. Germline V gene sequence: CDR1 SGHRS, CDR2 YFSETQ. The length of the CDR3 is 15 residues. V gave up 0 bases and J gave up 9 bases; unmatched junction bases: 8. The complete variable domain, with remaining parts taken from reference TRBV5-1 and TRBJ2-1, reads KAGVTQTPRYLIKTRGQQVTLSCSPISGHRSVSWYQQTPGQGLQFLFEYFSETQRNKGNFPGRFSGRQFSNSRSEMNVSTLELGDSALYLCASSLAPGGPGEQFFGPGTRLTVL.